Detailed here is one TCR beta chain. The antigen remains undetermined. This record belongs to a study of OX40 agonist ivuxolimab in advanced cancers. Across the study: While on treatment, patients had intravenous ivuxolimab at 0.01 to 10 mg/kg every 2 weeks. Dose-escalation cases comprised hepatocellular carcinoma, melanoma, renal cell or head and neck cancer. General study points: Partly responding patients at 0.1-3.0 mg/kg showed some of the smallest clonal expansion. On average, a greater number of expanded clones characterised CD8+ T cells relative to CD4+.

The J segment lost 14 bases and the V segment lost 8 bases, leaving 3 bases of the junction unmatched. CDR3 length: 8 residues. Germline lookup yields CDR1 GTSNPN and CDR2 SVGIG (reference sequence). Generated by immunoSEQ multiplex PCR, the TCRdb table keeps only in-frame clones and is missing some. This table holds tens of thousands of clones, about nine tenths found once. The specimen comprised CD4+ or CD8+ T cells sorted from blood, sampled in a trial of the OX40 agonist ivuxolimab. The TCR comes from an adult with an advanced solid tumor such as melanoma, head and neck, liver or kidney cancer. This sequence joins TRBV30 and TRBJ2-3, with 8 bases matching TRBD2. CDR3 residues: CAGRGGYF. The DNA of the CDR3 is TGTGCCGGCCGGGGGGGGTATTTT.